These 21 T cell receptor beta chains came from one sample sequenced in a study of early T cells in non-severe SARS-CoV-2 infection. Using its own MiXCR run on the 5' RACE reads, TCRdb lists one record per CDR3 protein. The data show over 75,000 distinct CDR3 sequences, with roughly an eighth seen just once and around 2.4% held by the top ten. Sequencing was performed on whole blood. Receptors were obtained from an adult who was a healthcare worker with PCR-confirmed SARS-CoV-2 infection or an uninfected control (not recorded which).

This clonotype was seen a handful of times. The V call is TRBV18, the J call TRBJ1-1, with 8 bases aligning to TRBD1. The CDR3 has 15 residues. Germline V gene data show CDR1 as KGHSH and CDR2 as LQKENI. V dropped 5 bases and J dropped 3; count of bases not matched to a gene: 8. Here the CDR3 reads CASSTIAGGYTEAFF. In nucleotides, the CDR3 is TGTGCCAGCTCAACAATAGCAGGGGGCTACACTGAAGCTTTCTTT.

This clonotype was seen a handful of times. The V gene is TRBV27, the J gene TRBJ1-5; tentative D call: TRBD1 (5 bases). This CDR3 comprises 15 residues. Germline V CDR1 and CDR2: MNHEY, SMNVEV (reference sequence). The germline V and J ends were trimmed by 3 bases and 5 bases, with 14 bases remaining between them. The DNA of the CDR3 is TGTGCCAGCAGTTTCCTCGGGGACGCTGATCAGCCCCAGCATTTT. It translates to CASSFLGDADQPQHF.

The chain has TRBV11-3 and TRBJ2-1; D assignment may be TRBD1 or TRBD2 (6 bases each). The CDR3 length is 15 residues. CDR1 is SGHNT and CDR2 is YENEEA in the germline V gene. Deletions cut 4 bases from V and 4 bases from J, with 14 bases between. CDR3 loop: CASSSRGVGYNEQFF. The CDR3 DNA follows: TGTGCCAGCAGCTCTAGGGGGGTAGGGTACAATGAGCAGTTCTTC.

This clonotype was counted a few times. The chain joins TRBV11-2 to TRBJ2-3; maybe TRBD1 (6 bases). There are 15 residues in the CDR3. Germline assignment: CDR1 SGHAT and CDR2 FQNNGV. V was trimmed by 4 bases and J by 2 bases, leaving 13 bases between them. As DNA, the CDR3 is TGTGCCAGCAGCTCCGGACAGCATTTCACAGATACGCAGTATTTT. This translates into CASSSGQHFTDTQYF. Supplemented by reference TRBV11-2 and TRBJ2-3, the full variable domain reads EAGVAQSPRYKIIEKRQSVAFWCNPISGHATLYWYQQILGQGPKLLIQFQNNGVVDDSQLPKDRFSAERLKGVDSTLKIQPAKLEDSAVYLCASSSGQHFTDTQYFGPGTRLTVL.

A few counts support this clonotype. The chain joins TRBV29-1 to TRBJ2-3; the D is unclear. CDR3 size: 14 residues. From germline, CDR1 is SQVTM and CDR2 ANQGSEA. Trimming pared 4 bases from V and 0 bases from J, leaving 11 bases between. CDR3 residues: CSVGLLASTDTQYF. CDR3 nucleotides: TGCAGCGTTGGACTCCTGGCTAGCACAGATACGCAGTATTTT.

This clonotype was counted many times. The chain has TRBV20-1 and TRBJ1-2; TRBD1 matches 7 bases. The length of the CDR3 is 12 residues. Trimming removed 4 bases from V and 6 bases from J; junction bases left unmatched: 5. In germline, CDR1 is DFQATT, CDR2 SNEGSKA (reference sequence). CDR3 residues: CSANRGTDGYTF. As DNA, the CDR3 is TGCAGTGCTAACAGGGGAACGGATGGCTACACCTTC.

The chain's CDR3 is CASSAGYQIYEQYF. The CDR3 nucleotides read TGTGCCAGCAGTGCGGGCTATCAGATCTACGAGCAGTACTTC. The chain recombines TRBV2 with TRBJ2-7; D gene ambiguous. This CDR3 contains 14 residues. With 4 bases removed from V and 3 bases from J, the gap between germline ends came to 13 bases. Germline V gives CDR1 SNHLY, CDR2 FYNNEI.

This clonotype came up a few times. This sequence joins TRBV7-2 and TRBJ2-3; 7 nucleotides agree with TRBD2. Unmatched junction bases numbered 8, after V lost 1 base and J lost 1 base. In germline, CDR1 is SGHTA, CDR2 FQGNSA. This CDR3 is built from 17 residues. This chain's CDR3 is CASSLEGGRGGTDTQYF. CDR3 sequence (DNA): TGTGCCAGCAGCTTAGAGGGAGGTCGGGGGGGCACAGATACGCAGTATTTT.

This clonotype was observed at least ten times. The chain uses TRBV3-1 and TRBJ1-3; the D is unclear. Trimming pared 1 base from V and 0 bases from J, leaving 7 bases between. The CDR3 runs 15 residues. Germline V gene data show CDR1 as LGHDT and CDR2 as YNNKEL (reference sequence). CDR3 in DNA: TGTGCCAGCAGCCAAGTTCGCCCCTCTGGAAACACCATATATTTT. Amino acid sequence: CASSQVRPSGNTIYF.

The V call is TRBV6-2 or TRBV6-3, the J call TRBJ1-1; no clear D gene. The germline CDR1 and CDR2 sequences are MNHEY and SVGEGT. This CDR3 spans 13 amino acids. The V end lost 7 bases, the J end lost 1 base, and 10 bases lay between the germline ends. The CDR3 DNA sequence: TGTGCCAGCACGACACTCCCGAACACTGAAGCTTTCTTT. Translation: CASTTLPNTEAFF.

The chain carries TRBV7-2 and TRBJ2-7; 15 bases are shared with TRBD2. There are 17 residues in the CDR3. The ends lost 2 bases at V and 2 bases at J; junction bases unmatched: 4. Germline CDR1 is SGHTA and CDR2 is FQGNSA. The CDR3: CASSLTGTSGGTYEQYF. In DNA form, the CDR3 reads TGTGCCAGCAGCTTAACAGGGACTAGCGGGGGGACCTACGAGCAGTACTTC.

This clonotype was seen many times. The chain links TRBV7-9 to TRBJ2-3; D not certain. Per germline, CDR1 SEHNR and CDR2 FQNEAQ (reference sequence). The CDR3 spans 14 residues. Trimming shortened V by 6 bases and J by 0 bases, and 10 bases separated the two germline ends. This chain's CDR3 is CASRATQSTDTQYF. CDR3 DNA sequence: TGTGCCAGCAGAGCGACACAGAGCACAGATACGCAGTATTTT.

This clonotype was recorded at least ten times. The CDR3 sequence is CASSLEGNTGELFF. CDR3 sequence (DNA): TGTGCCAGCAGTTTAGAGGGGAACACCGGGGAGCTGTTTTTT. The chain recombines TRBV12-3 or TRBV12-4 with TRBJ2-2, with unresolved D. Deletions cut 1 base from V and 1 base from J, with 4 bases between. The CDR3 loop spans 14 amino acids.

This clonotype was seen many times. The chain carries TRBV19 and TRBJ2-1; TRBD1 matches at 8 bases. The CDR3 is 13 residues long. Germline lookup yields CDR1 LNHDA and CDR2 SQIVND (reference sequence). The V and J ends lost 5 bases and 7 bases, in that order; junction bases with no gene match: 4. Here the CDR3 DNA reads TGTGCCAGTAGTGTCAGACAGGGGAATGAGCAGTTCTTC. It is translated as CASSVRQGNEQFF.

The DNA for the CDR3 is TGTGCCAGCAGCGGGGGGGCAGGAGATACGCAGTATTTT. This translates into CASSGGAGDTQYF. The chain uses TRBV9 and TRBJ2-3; D may be TRBD1 or TRBD2 (6 bases each). Germline CDR1 and CDR2: SGDLS and YYNGEE. Trimming pared 3 bases from V and 5 bases from J, leaving 10 bases between. This CDR3 region has 13 residues. Complete variable domain (other parts from reference TRBV9 and TRBJ2-3): DSGVTQTPKHLITATGQRVTLRCSPRSGDLSVYWYQQSLDQGLQFLIQYYNGEERAKGNILERFSAQQFPDLHSELNLSSLELGDSALYFCASSGGAGDTQYFGPGTRLTVL.

This clonotype was observed many times. The chain employs TRBV20-1 and TRBJ2-2; 9 nucleotides align to TRBD2. V was pared by 6 bases and J by 4 bases, with 9 bases of the junction left unmatched. CDR1 is DFQATT, CDR2 SNEGSKA, per germline (reference sequence). This CDR3 has 15 amino acids. The CDR3 spells CSARLAGRITGELFF. CDR3 DNA: TGCAGTGCCCGGCTAGCGGGGAGAATCACCGGGGAGCTGTTTTTT.

The table lists this clonotype with a few counts. The rearrangement uses TRBV29-1 and TRBJ2-7; TRBD1 agrees at 7 bases. CDR3 length equals 13 residues. CDR1 is SQVTM, CDR2 ANQGSEA, per germline. V gave up 6 bases and J gave up 2 bases; unmatched junction bases: 7. CDR3 residues: CSVGNRGPYEQYF. The CDR3 DNA follows: TGCAGCGTCGGGAACAGGGGTCCCTACGAGCAGTACTTC.

This clonotype has only a few counts. This chain joins TRBV7-2 and TRBJ2-2; TRBD1 matches at 7 bases. Per germline, CDR1 SGHTA and CDR2 FQGNSA. This CDR3 region has 15 residues. The trim removed 2 bases at V and 6 bases at J, leaving 6 bases unmatched. The CDR3 bases are TGTGCCAGCAGCTTACGGACAGGCAAATCCGGGGAGCTGTTTTTT. Residues: CASSLRTGKSGELFF.

This clonotype was seen more than once but under ten times. J is TRBJ1-1 and V is TRBV7-2; tentative D call: TRBD1 (5 bases). Trimming removed 5 bases at V and 5 bases at J, with 21 bases between. This CDR3 is built from 16 residues. Germline CDR1 and CDR2: SGHTA and FQGNSA. The CDR3 loop reads CASSPTSLRGGTEAFF. CDR3 in DNA: TGTGCCAGCAGCCCGACTTCGCTGCGGGGCGGGACTGAAGCTTTCTTT.

This clonotype was seen repeatedly, ten times or more. The DNA for the CDR3 is TGTGCCAGCAGCTTAGGACTGCAGGTGATAGAGACCCAGTACTTC. Its translation is CASSLGLQVIETQYF. The V and J genes are TRBV7-9 and TRBJ2-5, with unresolved D. V gave up 1 base and J gave up 4 bases, with 13 bases separating them. CDR3 size: 15 residues. The germline gives CDR1 SEHNR, CDR2 FQNEAQ (reference sequence).

In this sample, this clonotype turned up a few times. The V call is TRBV28, the J call TRBJ1-2; D is unresolved. The CDR3 loop spans 12 amino acids. Germline V gene lookup returns CDR1 MDHEN and CDR2 SYDVKM. Trimming took 8 bases from V and 3 from J, leaving 10 bases between them. The CDR3 DNA follows: TGTGCCAGCGGGGAAGGCTACTATGGCTACACCTTC. This gives the protein CASGEGYYGYTF.